This record covers a single T cell receptor beta chain. These data originate in a study of shared T cell receptors in the human thymus. Germline lookup yields CDR1 ENHRY and CDR2 SYGVKD. The J segment lost 2 bases and the V segment lost 6 bases, leaving 17 bases of the junction unmatched. This CDR3 is built from 18 residues. TCRdb's table, derived via immunoSEQ multiplex PCR, lists solely in-frame clones and lacks some. The sample shows about 710,000 clones, 70% to 90% of them seen only once. The same data also contributed to another study, on human thymus T cells.

Sequencing input: thymocytes. V gene TRBV10-3 combines with J gene TRBJ1-2; 8 bases map to TRBD1. This receptor was identified in a boy less than two years old with a congenital heart defect. The CDR3 nucleotides read TGTGCCATCAGCCTGACGACAGGGGACCGTGGGGCCAACTATGGCTACACCTTC. Residues: CAISLTTGDRGANYGYTF.